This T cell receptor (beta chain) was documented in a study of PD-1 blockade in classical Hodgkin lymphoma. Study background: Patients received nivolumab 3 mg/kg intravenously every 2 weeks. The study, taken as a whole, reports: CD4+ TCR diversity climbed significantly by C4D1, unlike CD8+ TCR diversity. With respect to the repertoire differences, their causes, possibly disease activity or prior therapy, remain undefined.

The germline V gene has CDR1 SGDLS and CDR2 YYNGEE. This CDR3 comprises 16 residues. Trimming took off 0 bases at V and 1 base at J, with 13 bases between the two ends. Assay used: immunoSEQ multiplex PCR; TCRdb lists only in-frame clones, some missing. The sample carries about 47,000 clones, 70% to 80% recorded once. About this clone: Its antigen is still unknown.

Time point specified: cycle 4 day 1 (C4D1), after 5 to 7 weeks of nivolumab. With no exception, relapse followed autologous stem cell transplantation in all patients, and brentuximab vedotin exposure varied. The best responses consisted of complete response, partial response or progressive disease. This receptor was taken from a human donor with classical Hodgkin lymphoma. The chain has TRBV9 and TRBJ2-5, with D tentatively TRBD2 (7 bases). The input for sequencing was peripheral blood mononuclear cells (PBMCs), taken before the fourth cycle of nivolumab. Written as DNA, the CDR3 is TGTGCCAGCAGCGTAGCTCAGGGAGGGGGCCAAGAGACCCAGTACTTC. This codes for CASSVAQGGGQETQYF. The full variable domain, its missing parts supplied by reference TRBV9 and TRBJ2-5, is DSGVTQTPKHLITATGQRVTLRCSPRSGDLSVYWYQQSLDQGLQFLIQYYNGEERAKGNILERFSAQQFPDLHSELNLSSLELGDSALYFCASSVAQGGGQETQYFGPGTRLLVL.